This T cell receptor (beta chain) emerged from a study of cytomegalovirus exposure and HLA in healthy donors. This CDR3 comprises 14 residues. In germline, CDR1 is SGHDN, CDR2 FVKESK. With 5 bases removed from V and 8 bases from J, the gap between germline ends came to 15 bases. 60 Vbeta and 13 Jbeta primers were used in PCR. Data came from immunoSEQ multiplex PCR; TCRdb stores just in-frame clones and leaves some out. The sample lists approximately 170,000 clones, 68% occurring once. The sample holds a few counts of this clone. Sequencing used PBMCs. V usage is TRBV14 and J usage is TRBJ1-4, with no clear D. The clonotype originates from a man between 45 and 60 years old in good health and CMV-seronegative. The CDR3 is CASSSDSSGEKLFF. CDR3 DNA sequence: TGTGCCAGCAGCTCGGACTCTAGCGGAGAAAAACTGTTTTTT.